The clone carrying this T cell receptor beta chain appeared once. Authors' data handling: For nucleated cells, counts were estimated from reference gene primer amplification. Profiling relied on immunoSEQ multiplex PCR, and the TCRdb table lists in-frame clones only, not all of them. V, J and clone size derive from that table, while D and trimming were established from the DNA sequence. Of 340,000 or so clones listed, around 86% are singletons. These data originate in a study of blood T cell repertoires in COVID-19. Across the whole study: Both acute and convalescent COVID-19 samples were obtained from the United States, Italy and Spain. T cells, B-cell-depleted T cells, or PBMCs supplied cDNA or gDNA.

V lost 3 bases and J lost 2; bases outside the gene matches: 5. The CDR3 runs 17 residues. CDR1 and CDR2 (germline): KGHSH, LQKENI. The sequence was collected from a man aged 45-60 years with active or convalescent COVID-19. Material for sequencing was peripheral blood. The rearrangement joins TRBV18 to TRBJ2-3; TRBD2 matches at 13 bases. The CDR3 region has the DNA TGTGCCAGCTCACCGCAGGGACTAGCGGGGAACACAGATACGCAGTATTTT. Protein product: CASSPQGLAGNTDTQYF.